What follows is one T cell receptor beta chain and its context. The antigen is unknown. This CDR3 has 14 residues. Germline assignment: CDR1 LGHNT and CDR2 FRNRAP. Trimming cost V 4 bases and J 5 bases; bases outside gene matches: 5. These data belong to a study of cytomegalovirus exposure and HLA in healthy donors. Study-wide findings and caveats: Whilst most TCR sequences proved rare, a subset of public TCRs occurred across many donors. Cytomegalovirus status was reportedly diagnosed by the classifier with high specificity and sensitivity. Differences between HLA loci emerged in a later analysis of TCR association rates, with DRB1 most and HLA-C fewest.

PCR involved 60 Vbeta and 13 Jbeta primers. Profiling relied on immunoSEQ multiplex PCR, and the TCRdb table lists in-frame clones only, not all of them. The sample consists of 240,000 or so clones, 82% of them appearing once. The TCR was taken from a woman aged 35 to 49 in good health and CMV-seropositive. Sequencing used PBMCs. The chain employs TRBV12-5 and TRBJ1-1; 9 positions match TRBD1. The CDR3 bases are TGTGCTAGTGGTTCGGGACAGGGAGGGACTGAAGCTTTCTTT. It specifies CASGSGQGGTEAFF.